The entry that follows covers one T cell receptor beta chain sequence. Germline CDR1 KGHSH, CDR2 LQKENI. The CDR3 sequence is 14 residues long. V lost 4 bases and J lost 0, with 7 bases in between. Here immunoSEQ multiplex PCR was the method, and the copy in TCRdb shows in-frame clones only, minus some. The profile covers 200,000 or so clones, with 88% appearing a single time and under 2.5% taken by the ten largest. The data stem from a study of blood T cell repertoires in COVID-19. The material sequenced was PBMCs or T cells enriched from blood (not recorded which). The source is a woman aged 35 to 49 with acute COVID-19. The chain carries TRBV18 and TRBJ1-5; D ambiguous. The CDR3 nucleotides read TGTGCCAGCTCACAACAAACTAGCAATCAGCCCCAGCATTTT. Translated: CASSQQTSNQPQHF. The full variable domain, completed using reference TRBV18 and TRBJ1-5, is NAGVMQNPRHLVRRRGQEARLRCSPMKGHSHVYWYRQLPEEGLKFMVYLQKENIIDESGMPKERFSAEFPKEGPSILRIQQVVRGDSAAYFCASSQQTSNQPQHFGDGTRLSIL.